This T cell receptor beta chain was recorded in a study of Graves' ophthalmopathy and Graves' hyperthyroidism. RNA served as the template for amplifying TCR beta CDR3 regions. The authors performed first-round RT-PCR with HTBI primers and then a second-round multiplex PCR. One entry per CDR3 protein results from TCRdb running MiXCR on the multiplex PCR reads. The sample records more than 300,000 distinct CDR3 sequences, less than 20% being singletons. Ten or more counts support this clonotype. The antigen is undetermined. Other autoimmune diseases, uncontrolled infections, pregnancy or lactation excluded patients from enrollment. Orbital computed tomography, together with clinical symptoms, serum thyroxine, TRAb and thyroid ultrasound, was used for diagnosis. Study-wide points: Both a roughly 70% sensitivity and a 72.22% specificity characterized the model's predictions of ophthalmopathy progression. Stable hyperthyroidism and ophthalmopathy were told apart by a 13-signature model, which achieved less than 90% sensitivity and around 80% specificity.

This CDR3 contains 16 residues. V lost 0 bases, J lost 5 bases, and 17 bases lay in between. The germline CDR1 and CDR2 sequences are SGDLS and YYNGEE. The chain couples TRBV9 to TRBJ1-1, with D unresolved. The sequence derives from a woman in her late teens or twenties with stable Graves' hyperthyroidism. The sequenced sample was peripheral blood. The CDR3 is CASSVVPSTGGTEAFF. The CDR3 DNA reads as TGTGCCAGCAGCGTAGTCCCTTCCACGGGCGGTACTGAAGCTTTCTTT.